Each of the 10 T cell receptor beta chains below was sequenced from the same sample in a study of OX40 agonist ivuxolimab in advanced cancers. TCRdb's table, derived via immunoSEQ multiplex PCR, lists solely in-frame clones and lacks some. The data show about 86,000 clones, around nine tenths seen once. Source: CD4+ or CD8+ T cells sorted from blood, taken in a trial of the OX40 agonist ivuxolimab. The receptors originated from an adult with an advanced solid tumor such as melanoma, head and neck, liver or kidney cancer.

The chain joins TRBV10-3 to TRBJ2-3; 10 bases fit TRBD2. Losses at the gene ends were 3 bases for V and 6 bases for J; bases not matched to a gene: 3. The CDR3 runs to 14 residues. Germline-derived CDR1 and CDR2 are ENHRY and SYGVKD. CDR3 coding DNA: TGTGCCATCAGTGATAGCGGGGGGAGGGATACGCAGTATTTT. It specifies CAISDSGGRDTQYF.

The chain employs TRBV5-1 and TRBJ1-2; possibly TRBD1 for D (5 bases). This CDR3 is built from 15 residues. The germline gives CDR1 SGHRS, CDR2 YFSETQ. V was shortened by 3 bases and J by 0 bases, with 12 bases between the two germline ends. The CDR3 coding sequence is TGCGCCAGCAGCTCCCGGGACGGACCTAACTATGGCTACACCTTC. Translating it yields CASSSRDGPNYGYTF.

The chain is built from TRBV5-1 and TRBJ1-4; D is uncertain. V was pared by 3 bases and J by 5 bases, with 8 bases between. This CDR3 has 13 amino acids. The V gene's germline CDR1 is SGHRS and CDR2 YFSETQ. The CDR3 protein is CASSWPGNEKLFF. For the CDR3, the DNA is TGCGCCAGCAGCTGGCCGGGGAATGAAAAACTGTTTTTT.

The chain has TRBV19 and TRBJ2-2; 8 nucleotides align to TRBD2. This CDR3 contains 13 residues. Germline CDR1 is LNHDA and CDR2 is SQIVND (reference sequence). The ends lost 7 bases at V and 5 bases at J; junction bases unmatched: 3. The CDR3 here is CASKGGGTGELFF. The CDR3 DNA reads as TGTGCCAGTAAGGGCGGGGGGACCGGGGAGCTGTTTTTT.

J is TRBJ1-2 and V is TRBV20-1; D call uncertain. In germline, CDR1 is DFQATT, CDR2 SNEGSKA (reference sequence). The CDR3 contains 11 residues. V shed 7 bases and J shed 2 bases, with 8 bases lying between them. For the CDR3, the DNA is TGCAGTGGGAGAGGGAACTATGGCTACACCTTC. This encodes CSGRGNYGYTF.

The CDR3 is CASSEEKVQPQHF. The CDR3, as DNA: TGTGCCAGCAGTGAAGAGAAAGTTCAGCCCCAGCATTTT. This chain joins TRBV6-1 and TRBJ1-5; D is unclear. Trimming removed 1 base from V and 6 bases from J, with 7 bases in between. The CDR3 covers 13 residues. The germline V gene encodes CDR1 MNHNS and CDR2 SASEGT.

The chain recombines TRBV7-2 with TRBJ1-2; perhaps TRBD1 as D (5 bases). The germline gives CDR1 SGHTA, CDR2 FQGNSA. Trimming removed 5 bases at V and 2 bases at J, with 12 bases between. The CDR3 extends over 14 amino acids. CDR3 sequence (DNA): TGTGCCAGCAGCCGGGGGGGAGGGAACTATGGCTACACCTTC. It encodes CASSRGGGNYGYTF.

The rearrangement uses TRBV15 and TRBJ1-2; tentative D call: TRBD1 (6 bases). Germline V gene data show CDR1 as LNHNV and CDR2 as YYDKDF (reference sequence). Between the trimmed V and J ends, which lost 0 bases and 8 bases, there was a span of 13 bases. The CDR3 consists of 14 residues. For the CDR3, the DNA is TGTGCCACCAGCAGAGATAGCGGGGGCCGGGGCTACACCTTC. Residues: CATSRDSGGRGYTF.

The chain has TRBV9 and TRBJ2-3; 7 bases are shared with TRBD1. The CDR3 spans 15 residues. Germline CDR1 reads SGDLS; CDR2 reads YYNGEE. Unmatched junction bases numbered 6, after V lost 4 bases and J lost 1 base. DNA for the CDR3: TGTGCCAGCAGCCCTCGAGGACAGGGCACAGATACGCAGTATTTT. It is translated as CASSPRGQGTDTQYF.

The V gene is TRBV2, the J gene TRBJ2-1, with 9 nucleotides matching TRBD2. V shed 4 bases, J shed 8 bases, and the junction held 15 bases outside the gene matches. The V gene's germline CDR1 is SNHLY and CDR2 FYNNEI. The CDR3 has 17 residues. The CDR3 region has the DNA TGTGCCAGCAGTGCCCTTATTAGCGGGAGAGGGTTGGATGAGCAGTTCTTC. The encoded protein is CASSALISGRGLDEQFF.